This TCR beta chain was recorded in a study of human T cells and chemical hapten exposure. Looking at the study overall: Largely, small differences in pooled library volume made per-sample TCR yields vary.

This clonotype was detected ten times or more. TCRdb re-analysed the RACE reads in MiXCR, keeping a single row per CDR3 protein. The sample lists about 93,000 distinct CDR3 sequences, about 8.5% occurring once. The V and J ends lost 10 bases and 5 bases, in that order; junction bases with no gene match: 15. Germline CDR1 and CDR2: MNHEY and SVGEGT. CDR3 size: 16 residues. The time point here: pre-sensitization, week 0. The treatment is: therapeutic diphenylcyclopropenone sensitization with weekly scalp DPC. The study drew its donors from alopecia patients who were 18 to 70 years old and suitable for DPC.

The receptor comes from a middle-aged man with alopecia areata. Some clones in this sample may be carry-over from other donors' samples. V is TRBV6-2 or TRBV6-3 and J is TRBJ2-1; 9 nucleotides align to TRBD2. The source was whole blood, collected in connection with sensitization to the hapten diphenylcyclopropenone (DPC). The CDR3: CATHHIPGLAHNEQFF. The CDR3 DNA sequence: TGTGCCACCCACCACATCCCGGGACTAGCTCACAATGAGCAGTTCTTC.